One T cell receptor (beta chain) is described in this entry. Its antigen is still unknown. In the original workflow: Productive clonotypes were detectable down to 2.59 x 10-5 frequency. Profiling relied on immunoSEQ multiplex PCR, and the TCRdb table lists in-frame clones only, not all of them. From that table come the V and J calls and clone size; the DNA was used to work out D and trimming. This table holds fewer than 40,000 clones, about 78% found once. The sample comes from a study of STAT5B mutations in CD4+ large granular lymphocyte leukemia. Points from the study as a whole: 8/27 top patient clones versus 2/35 control clones were TRBV06-family.

Trimming took 6 bases from V and 2 from J; bases not matched to a gene: 9. The CDR3 extends over 16 amino acids. The germline V gene encodes CDR1 MDHEN and CDR2 SYDVKM. This receptor was identified in a human donor in good health. The sample consisted of CD4+ T cells from blood buffy coats. The chain is built from TRBV28 and TRBJ2-3, with 9 bases fitting TRBD1. CDR3 coding DNA: TGTGCCAGCAGCGTAAGGGGACAGGGACTCACAGATACGCAGTATTTT. Translated: CASSVRGQGLTDTQYF.